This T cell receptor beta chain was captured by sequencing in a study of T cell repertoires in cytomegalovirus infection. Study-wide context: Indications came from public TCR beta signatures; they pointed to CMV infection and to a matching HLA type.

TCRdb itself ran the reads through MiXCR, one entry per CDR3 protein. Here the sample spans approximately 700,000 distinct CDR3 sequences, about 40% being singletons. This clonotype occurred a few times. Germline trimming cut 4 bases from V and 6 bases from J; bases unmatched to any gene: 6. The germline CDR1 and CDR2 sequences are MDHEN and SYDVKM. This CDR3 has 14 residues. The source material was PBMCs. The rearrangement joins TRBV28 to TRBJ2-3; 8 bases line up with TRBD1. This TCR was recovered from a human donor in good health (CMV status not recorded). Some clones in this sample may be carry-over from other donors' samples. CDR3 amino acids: CASSSWDRTDTQYF. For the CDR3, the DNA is TGTGCCAGCAGTTCCTGGGACAGGACTGATACGCAGTATTTT.